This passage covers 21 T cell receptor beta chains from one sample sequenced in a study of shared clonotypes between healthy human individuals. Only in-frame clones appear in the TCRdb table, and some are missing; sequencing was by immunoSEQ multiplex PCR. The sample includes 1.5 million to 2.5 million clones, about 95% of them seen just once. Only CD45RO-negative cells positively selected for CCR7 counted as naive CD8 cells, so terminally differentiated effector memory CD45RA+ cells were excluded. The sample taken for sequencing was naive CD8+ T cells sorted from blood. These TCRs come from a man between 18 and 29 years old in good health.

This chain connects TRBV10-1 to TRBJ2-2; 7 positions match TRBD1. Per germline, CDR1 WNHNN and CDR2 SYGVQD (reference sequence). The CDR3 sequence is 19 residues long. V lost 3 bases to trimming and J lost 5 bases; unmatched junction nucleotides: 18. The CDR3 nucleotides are TGCGCCAGCAGTGAAAGCTCAAGGGGGCCCGAGTCTTCAACCGGGGAGCTGTTTTTT. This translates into CASSESSRGPESSTGELFF.

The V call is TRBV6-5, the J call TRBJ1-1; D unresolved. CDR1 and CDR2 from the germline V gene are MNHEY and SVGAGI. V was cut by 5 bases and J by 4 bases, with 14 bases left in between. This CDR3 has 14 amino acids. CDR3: CASSNPSYLTEAFF. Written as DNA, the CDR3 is TGTGCCAGCAGTAACCCAAGTTACCTCACTGAAGCTTTCTTT.

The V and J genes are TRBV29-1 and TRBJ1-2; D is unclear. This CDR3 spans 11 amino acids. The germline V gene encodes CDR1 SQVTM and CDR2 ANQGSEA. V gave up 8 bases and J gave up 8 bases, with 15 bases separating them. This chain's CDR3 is CSPKPMNGYTF. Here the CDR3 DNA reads TGCAGCCCAAAGCCCATGAACGGCTACACCTTC.

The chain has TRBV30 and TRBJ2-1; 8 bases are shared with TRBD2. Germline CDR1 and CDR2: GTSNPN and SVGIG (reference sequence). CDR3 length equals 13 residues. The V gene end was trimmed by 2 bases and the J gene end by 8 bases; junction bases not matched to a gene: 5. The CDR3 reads CAWSRTSIHEQFF. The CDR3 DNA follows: TGTGCCTGGAGTAGGACTAGCATCCATGAGCAGTTCTTC.

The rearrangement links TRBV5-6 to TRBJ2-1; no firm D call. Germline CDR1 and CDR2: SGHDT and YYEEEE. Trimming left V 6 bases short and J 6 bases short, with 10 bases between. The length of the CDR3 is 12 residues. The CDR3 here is CASNGDGNEQFF. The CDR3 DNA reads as TGTGCCAGCAATGGGGATGGCAATGAGCAGTTCTTC.

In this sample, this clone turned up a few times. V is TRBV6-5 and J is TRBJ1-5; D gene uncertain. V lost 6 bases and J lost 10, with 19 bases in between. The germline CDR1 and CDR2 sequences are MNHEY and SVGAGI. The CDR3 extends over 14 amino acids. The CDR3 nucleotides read TGTGCCAGCAGGTCGGGCTTCGGGCCTGAACCCCAGCATTTT. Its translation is CASRSGFGPEPQHF.

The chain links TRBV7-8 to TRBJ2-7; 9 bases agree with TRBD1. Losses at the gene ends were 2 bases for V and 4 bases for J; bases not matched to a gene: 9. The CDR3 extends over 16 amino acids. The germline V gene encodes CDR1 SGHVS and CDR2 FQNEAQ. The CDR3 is CASSLKQGAVVYEQYF. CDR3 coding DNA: TGTGCCAGCAGCTTAAAACAGGGGGCTGTGGTATACGAGCAGTACTTC.

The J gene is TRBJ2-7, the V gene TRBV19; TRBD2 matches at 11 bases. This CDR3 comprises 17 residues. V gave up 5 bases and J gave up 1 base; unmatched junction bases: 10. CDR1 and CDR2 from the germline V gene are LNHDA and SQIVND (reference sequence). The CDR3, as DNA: TGTGCCAGTAGTGCCTCCCCGGGACTAGCGGTGTCCTACGAGCAGTACTTC. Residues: CASSASPGLAVSYEQYF.

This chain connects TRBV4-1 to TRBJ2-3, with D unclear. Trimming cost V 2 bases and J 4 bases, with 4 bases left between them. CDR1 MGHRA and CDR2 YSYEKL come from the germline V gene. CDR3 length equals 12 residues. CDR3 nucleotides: TGCGCCAGCAGCCAATCCCCAGATACGCAGTATTTT. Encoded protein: CASSQSPDTQYF.

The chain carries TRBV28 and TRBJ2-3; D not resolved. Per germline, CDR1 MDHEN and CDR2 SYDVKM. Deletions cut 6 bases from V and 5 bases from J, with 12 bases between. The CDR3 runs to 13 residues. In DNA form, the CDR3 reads TGTGCCAGCAGCCCCACGGAAAGAGATACGCAGTATTTT. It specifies CASSPTERDTQYF.

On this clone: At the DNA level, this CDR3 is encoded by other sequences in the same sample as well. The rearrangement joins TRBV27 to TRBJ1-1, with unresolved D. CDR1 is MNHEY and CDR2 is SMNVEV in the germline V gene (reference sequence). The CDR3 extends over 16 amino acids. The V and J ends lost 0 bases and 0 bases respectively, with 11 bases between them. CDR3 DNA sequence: TGTGCCAGCAGTTTATCCCCTGGTTCCATGAACACTGAAGCTTTCTTT. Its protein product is CASSLSPGSMNTEAFF.

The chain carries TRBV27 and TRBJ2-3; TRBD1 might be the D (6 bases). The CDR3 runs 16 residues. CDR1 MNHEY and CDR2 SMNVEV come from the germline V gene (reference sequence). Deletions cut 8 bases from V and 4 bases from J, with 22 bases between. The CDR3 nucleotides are TGTGCCAGCTTACGGCGTGGGGGCCAACGGGCAGATACGCAGTATTTT. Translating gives CASLRRGGQRADTQYF.

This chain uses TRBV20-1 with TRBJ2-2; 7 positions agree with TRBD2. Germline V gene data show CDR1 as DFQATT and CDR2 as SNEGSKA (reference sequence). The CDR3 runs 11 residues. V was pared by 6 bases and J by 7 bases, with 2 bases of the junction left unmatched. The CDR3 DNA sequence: TGCAGTGCGGGGGGGAACGGGGAGCTGTTTTTT. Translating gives CSAGGNGELFF.

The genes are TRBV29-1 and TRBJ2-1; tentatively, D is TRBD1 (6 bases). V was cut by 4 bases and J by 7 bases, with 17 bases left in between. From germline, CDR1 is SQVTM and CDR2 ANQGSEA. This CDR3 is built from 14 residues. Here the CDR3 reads CSVGLVDRGNEQFF. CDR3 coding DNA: TGCAGCGTTGGGTTGGTGGACAGAGGGAATGAGCAGTTCTTC.

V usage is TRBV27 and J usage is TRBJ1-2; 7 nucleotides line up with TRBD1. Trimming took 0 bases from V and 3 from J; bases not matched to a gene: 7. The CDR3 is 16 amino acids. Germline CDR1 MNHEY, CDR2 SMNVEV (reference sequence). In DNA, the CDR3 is TGTGCCAGCAGTTTATCGATTTTTGGGACAGACTATGGCTACACCTTC. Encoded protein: CASSLSIFGTDYGYTF.

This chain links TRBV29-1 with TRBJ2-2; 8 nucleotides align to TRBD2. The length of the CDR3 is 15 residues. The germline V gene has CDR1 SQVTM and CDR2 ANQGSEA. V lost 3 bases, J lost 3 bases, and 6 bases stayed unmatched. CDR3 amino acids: CSVDSGTSDTGELFF. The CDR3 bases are TGCAGCGTTGATTCTGGGACTAGTGACACCGGGGAGCTGTTTTTT.

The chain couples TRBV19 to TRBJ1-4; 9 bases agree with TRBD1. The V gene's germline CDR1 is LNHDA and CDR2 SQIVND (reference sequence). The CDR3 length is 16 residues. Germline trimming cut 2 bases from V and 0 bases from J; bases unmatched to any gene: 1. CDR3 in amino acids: CASSIRQGATNEKLFF. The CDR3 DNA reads TGTGCCAGTAGTATACGACAGGGGGCAACTAATGAAAAACTGTTTTTT.

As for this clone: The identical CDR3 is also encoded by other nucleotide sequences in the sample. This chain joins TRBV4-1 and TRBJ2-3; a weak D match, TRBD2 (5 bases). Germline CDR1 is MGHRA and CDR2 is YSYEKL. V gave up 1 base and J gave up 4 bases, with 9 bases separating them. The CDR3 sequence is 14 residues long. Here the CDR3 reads CASSQGWGADTQYF. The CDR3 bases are TGCGCCAGCAGCCAAGGCTGGGGAGCAGATACGCAGTATTTT.

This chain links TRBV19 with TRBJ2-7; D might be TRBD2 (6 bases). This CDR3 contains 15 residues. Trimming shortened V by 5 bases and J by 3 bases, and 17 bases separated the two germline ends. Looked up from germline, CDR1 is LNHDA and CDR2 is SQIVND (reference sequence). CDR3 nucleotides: TGTGCCAGTAGTGCCTCCGGGGGAAATGTCTACGAGCAGTACTTC. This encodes CASSASGGNVYEQYF.

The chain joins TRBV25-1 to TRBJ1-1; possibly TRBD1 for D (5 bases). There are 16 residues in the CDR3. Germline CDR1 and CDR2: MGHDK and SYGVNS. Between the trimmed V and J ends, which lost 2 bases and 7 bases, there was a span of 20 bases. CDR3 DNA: TGTGCCAGCAGTGAACCGGGACGGGAGGGCGTGAATGAAGCTTTCTTT. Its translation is CASSEPGREGVNEAFF. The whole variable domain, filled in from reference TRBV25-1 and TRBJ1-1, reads EADIYQTPRYLVIGTGKKITLECSQTMGHDKMYWYQQDPGMELHLIHYSYGVNSTEKGDLSSESTVSRIRTEHFPLTLESARPSHTSQYLCASSEPGREGVNEAFFGQGTRLTVV.

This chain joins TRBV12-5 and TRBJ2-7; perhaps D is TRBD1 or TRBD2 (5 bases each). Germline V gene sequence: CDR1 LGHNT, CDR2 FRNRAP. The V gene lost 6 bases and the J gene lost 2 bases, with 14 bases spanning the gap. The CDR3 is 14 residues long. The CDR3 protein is CASGQGDRPYEQYF. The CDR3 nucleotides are TGTGCTAGTGGACAAGGGGACCGTCCCTACGAGCAGTACTTC.